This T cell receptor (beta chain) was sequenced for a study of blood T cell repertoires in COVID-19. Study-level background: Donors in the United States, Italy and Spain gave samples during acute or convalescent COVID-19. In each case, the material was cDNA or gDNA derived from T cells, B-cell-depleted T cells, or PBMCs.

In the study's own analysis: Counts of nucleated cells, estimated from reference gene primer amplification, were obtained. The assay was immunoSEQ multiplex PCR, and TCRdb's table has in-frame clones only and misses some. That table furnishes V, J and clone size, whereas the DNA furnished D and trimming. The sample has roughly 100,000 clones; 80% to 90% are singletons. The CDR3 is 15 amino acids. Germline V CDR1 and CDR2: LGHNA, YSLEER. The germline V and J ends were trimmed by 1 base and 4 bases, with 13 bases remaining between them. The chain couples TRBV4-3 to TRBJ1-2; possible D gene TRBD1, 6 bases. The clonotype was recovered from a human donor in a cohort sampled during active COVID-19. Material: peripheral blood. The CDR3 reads CASSQGAGVGYGYTF. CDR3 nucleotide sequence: TGCGCCAGCAGCCAAGGTGCAGGGGTGGGCTATGGCTACACCTTC.